This T cell receptor (beta chain) was found in a study of human T cells and chemical hapten exposure. Germline V CDR1 and CDR2: LNHDA, SQIVND (reference sequence). The CDR3 runs 15 residues. V dropped 5 bases and J dropped 0; count of bases not matched to a gene: 2. Each CDR3 protein is one row after TCRdb ran MiXCR on the RACE reads. The sample carries 65,000 to 85,000 distinct CDR3 sequences, 10% recorded once. Noted time point: patch test 1, 2 weeks after DPC sensitization. Described treatment: therapeutic diphenylcyclopropenone sensitization with weekly scalp DPC. Ten or more counts support this clonotype.

Specimen: whole blood, collected in connection with sensitization to the hapten diphenylcyclopropenone (DPC). The rearrangement joins TRBV19 to TRBJ2-1; 9 bases line up with TRBD2. The receptor was derived from a woman aged 45-65 years with alopecia areata. Some clones in this sample may be carry-over from other donors' samples. CDR3 region: CASSGSGSSYNEQFF. The CDR3 nucleotides are TGTGCCAGTAGTGGTAGCGGGAGCTCCTACAATGAGCAGTTCTTC.